What follows are 20 T cell receptor beta chains derived from one specimen sequenced in a study of T cell repertoires in cytomegalovirus infection. TCRdb called the reads again in MiXCR, with one record for every CDR3 protein. The table lists approximately 1,000,000 distinct CDR3 sequences, approximately 32% of them singletons. Their antigen targets remain unknown. The specimen comprised cultured CD8+ T cells from PBMCs, sampled from culture after CMV antigen stimulation. The receptors here all came from a human donor in good health (CMV status not recorded). Some clones in this sample may be carry-over from other donors' samples.

This clonotype was seen repeatedly, ten times or more. The chain uses TRBV11-1 and TRBJ1-1; D gene unclear. Deletions cut 2 bases from V and 1 base from J, with 8 bases between. The CDR3 spans 14 residues. CDR1 is SGHAT, CDR2 FQDESV, per germline (reference sequence). The CDR3: CASSLWTQNTEAFF. The CDR3 region has the DNA TGTGCCAGCAGCTTATGGACTCAGAACACTGAAGCTTTCTTT. The variable domain in full, completed from reference TRBV11-1 and TRBJ1-1, reads EAEVAQSPRYKITEKSQAVAFWCDPISGHATLYWYRQILGQGPELLVQFQDESVVDDSQLPKDRFSAERLKGVDSTLKIQPAELGDSAMYLCASSLWTQNTEAFFGQGTRLTVV.

This clonotype has a handful of counts. The CDR3, as DNA: TGTGCCACCAGCCCCGCGACCGTGGGGGGGACCTATGGCTACACCTTC. Protein sequence: CATSPATVGGTYGYTF. This rearrangement joins TRBV15 to TRBJ1-2; TRBD1 is a possible D gene (5 bases). CDR3 size: 16 residues. Germline lookup yields CDR1 LNHNV and CDR2 YYDKDF (reference sequence). V gave up 5 bases and J gave up 4 bases, with 20 bases separating them.

This clonotype was counted once. A much larger clone is a single base away; this may be a read error. V is TRBV5-3 and J is TRBJ1-1; D is uncertain. TRBV5-3 is assigned to the ORF class and has an uncertain function. The V and J ends lost 8 bases and 4 bases respectively, with 18 bases between them. This CDR3 has 14 amino acids. The DNA of the CDR3 is TGTGCCAGCAACCGGGCTTCCGAGGGCACTGAAGCTTTCTTT. Encoded protein: CASNRASEGTEAFF.

The J gene is TRBJ1-4, the V gene TRBV7-9, with D perhaps matching TRBD1 (6 bases). Trimming took off 5 bases at V and 8 bases at J, with 24 bases between the two ends. CDR3 length: 17 amino acids. From germline, CDR1 is SEHNR and CDR2 FQNEAQ (reference sequence). The chain's CDR3 is CASSIYDRGQEREKLFF. The CDR3 DNA sequence: TGTGCCAGCAGCATATATGATCGGGGGCAAGAGAGGGAAAAACTGTTTTTT.

The sample holds a few counts of this clonotype. The chain carries TRBV4-3 and TRBJ2-3; no firm D call. V was clipped by 0 bases and J by 2 bases, with 9 bases between them. CDR1 and CDR2 from the germline V gene are LGHNA and YSLEER. CDR3 size: 15 residues. CDR3 bases: TGCGCCAGCAGCCAAGAGTCTTACACCACAGATACGCAGTATTTT. It codes for CASSQESYTTDTQYF.

The rearrangement uses TRBV29-1 and TRBJ1-2; D is undetermined. The CDR3 is 14 amino acids. CDR1 SQVTM and CDR2 ANQGSEA come from the germline V gene. The V and J ends lost 2 bases and 5 bases respectively, with 15 bases between them. The DNA for the CDR3 is TGCAGCGTTGAACTTGCCAGTAAACCGTATGGCTACACCTTC. It yields the protein CSVELASKPYGYTF.

The chain employs TRBV24-1 and TRBJ2-5; 8 bases agree with TRBD1. V was clipped by 1 base and J by 0 bases; unmatched bases: 6. The CDR3 has 17 residues. Germline V gene data show CDR1 as KGHDR and CDR2 as SFDVKD. In DNA form, the CDR3 reads TGTGCCACCAGTGATTTCCGGGGACAGGCGTACCAAGAGACCCAGTACTTC. It is translated as CATSDFRGQAYQETQYF.

The chain has TRBV10-3 and TRBJ2-5; no definite D call. The CDR3 has 13 residues. Germline V gene sequence: CDR1 ENHRY, CDR2 SYGVKD. The ends were cut back, 2 bases at V and 5 bases at J, with 9 bases in the middle. The CDR3 region is CAISEGVRETQYF. CDR3 DNA sequence: TGTGCCATCAGTGAGGGGGTGCGGGAGACCCAGTACTTC.

This clonotype showed up many times. This chain joins TRBV7-8 and TRBJ2-1; D might be TRBD1 (5 bases). The germline V and J ends were trimmed by 2 bases and 10 bases, with 12 bases remaining between them. The CDR3 length is 13 residues. Germline loops: CDR1 SGHVS, CDR2 FQNEAQ. CDR3 loop: CASSLRTGLEQFF. The DNA of the CDR3 is TGTGCCAGCAGCTTAAGAACAGGCTTGGAGCAGTTCTTC.

This chain uses TRBV7-8 with TRBJ2-5; tentatively, D is TRBD2 (6 bases). The V end lost 1 base, the J end lost 5 bases, and 14 bases lay between the germline ends. Germline V gene sequence: CDR1 SGHVS, CDR2 FQNEAQ. The CDR3 runs 15 residues. This CDR3 is CASSLVSGHRETQYF. The CDR3 bases are TGTGCCAGCAGCTTAGTTAGCGGCCACCGGGAGACCCAGTACTTC.

On this clonotype: At one of its ends the junction is not consistent with the germline gene, which may arise from a read error. In nucleotides, the CDR3 is TGTGCCAACAGTTTATCCAGGGGGCAATCACCCCTCCACTTT. As protein: CANSLSRGQSPLHF. V gene TRBV27 combines with J gene TRBJ1-6, with 8 bases fitting TRBD1. This CDR3 is built from 14 residues. CDR1 is MNHEY and CDR2 is SMNVEV in the germline V gene (reference sequence).

The chain employs TRBV4-1 and TRBJ2-7, with 7 nucleotides matching TRBD1. V lost 1 base to trimming and J lost 3 bases; unmatched junction nucleotides: 12. CDR3 length: 17 residues. Germline values: CDR1 MGHRA, CDR2 YSYEKL. DNA for the CDR3: TGCGCCAGCAGCCAAGCTGCTGCCCCGGGACAGCGCTACGAGCAGTACTTC. Amino acid sequence: CASSQAAAPGQRYEQYF.

This clonotype has a count of ten or more. The V and J genes are TRBV7-2 and TRBJ2-1, with 9 bases fitting TRBD1. J lost 6 bases, V lost 5 bases, and 14 bases had no gene match. The CDR3 is 17 amino acids. Germline-derived CDR1 and CDR2 are SGHTA and FQGNSA. Here the CDR3 DNA reads TGTGCCAGCAGCCCTTACAGGGGGCGGGGTGCAATCAATGAGCAGTTCTTC. The encoded protein is CASSPYRGRGAINEQFF.

This clonotype was counted only a few times. The V call is TRBV19, the J call TRBJ1-4, with TRBD1 identical over 7 bases. The V segment lost 5 bases and the J segment 8 bases; nucleotides outside the gene matches: 5. The CDR3 consists of 13 residues. Germline values: CDR1 LNHDA, CDR2 SQIVND (reference sequence). CDR3 protein: CASSAYRGEKLFF. The CDR3 coding sequence is TGTGCCAGTAGTGCCTACAGGGGCGAAAAACTGTTTTTT.

The sample holds a few counts of this clonotype. The J gene is TRBJ2-5, the V gene TRBV29-1; 8 nucleotides agree with TRBD1. The J segment lost 5 bases and the V segment lost 3 bases, leaving 8 bases of the junction unmatched. CDR3 length equals 14 residues. The germline V gene has CDR1 SQVTM and CDR2 ANQGSEA. CDR3 amino acids: CSVEGAGGWETQYF. In nucleotides, the CDR3 is TGCAGCGTTGAGGGGGCAGGGGGCTGGGAGACCCAGTACTTC.

As for this clonotype: A much larger clonotype is one base distant, so this may be a read error. This CDR3 is missing its conserved last phenylalanine or tryptophan, likely due to a read error. The chain is built from TRBV7-2 and TRBJ2-3; 9 bases agree with TRBD2. The CDR3 is 13 amino acids. The J segment lost 2 bases and the V segment lost 8 bases, leaving 2 bases of the junction unmatched. The germline CDR1 and CDR2 sequences are SGHTA and FQGNSA. CDR3 amino acids: CASERGVTDTQYS. The CDR3 coding sequence is TGTGCCAGCGAGCGGGGGGTCACAGATACGCAGTATTCT.

This sequence joins TRBV7-2 and TRBJ2-7; 9 bases align to TRBD1. V shed 8 bases and J 4 bases; nucleotides not matched to a gene: 6. CDR1 and CDR2 from the germline V gene are SGHTA and FQGNSA. CDR3 length: 13 residues. The CDR3 nucleotides read TGTGCCAGCCGGGGACAGGGTCTGTACGAGCAGTACTTC. It is translated as CASRGQGLYEQYF. The complete variable domain, with remaining parts taken from reference TRBV7-2 and TRBJ2-7, reads GAGVSQSPSNKVTEKGKDVELRCDPISGHTALYWYRQSLGQGLEFLIYFQGNSAPDKSGLPSDRFSAERTGGSVSTLTIQRTQQEDSAVYLCASRGQGLYEQYFGPGTRLTVT.

This clonotype has only a few counts. The J gene is TRBJ2-1, the V gene TRBV6-6; no clear D gene. This CDR3 has 16 residues. In germline, CDR1 is MNHNY, CDR2 SVGAGI (reference sequence). The germline V and J ends were trimmed by 0 bases and 8 bases, with 17 bases remaining between them. The CDR3 sequence is CASSYSIAMGGDEQFF. For the CDR3, the DNA is TGTGCCAGCAGTTACTCGATCGCCATGGGTGGGGATGAGCAGTTCTTC.

There are a few counts of this clonotype. This chain connects TRBV19 to TRBJ1-5, with TRBD1 as a possible D gene (6 bases). This CDR3 has 15 amino acids. Germline V lookup: CDR1 LNHDA, CDR2 SQIVND (reference sequence). Trimming took off 7 bases at V and 1 base at J, with 14 bases between the two ends. CDR3 loop: CASTTGKGSNQPQHF. DNA for the CDR3: TGTGCCAGTACCACAGGGAAGGGGAGCAATCAGCCCCAGCATTTT.

This clonotype was counted a few times. The rearrangement uses TRBV4-3 and TRBJ1-4; D is ambiguous. The CDR3 loop spans 14 amino acids. The V gene's germline CDR1 is LGHNA and CDR2 YSLEER. V was clipped by 1 base and J by 0 bases, with 3 bases between them. CDR3 protein: CASSQVPTNEKLFF. CDR3 nucleotide sequence: TGCGCCAGCAGCCAAGTGCCAACTAATGAAAAACTGTTTTTT.